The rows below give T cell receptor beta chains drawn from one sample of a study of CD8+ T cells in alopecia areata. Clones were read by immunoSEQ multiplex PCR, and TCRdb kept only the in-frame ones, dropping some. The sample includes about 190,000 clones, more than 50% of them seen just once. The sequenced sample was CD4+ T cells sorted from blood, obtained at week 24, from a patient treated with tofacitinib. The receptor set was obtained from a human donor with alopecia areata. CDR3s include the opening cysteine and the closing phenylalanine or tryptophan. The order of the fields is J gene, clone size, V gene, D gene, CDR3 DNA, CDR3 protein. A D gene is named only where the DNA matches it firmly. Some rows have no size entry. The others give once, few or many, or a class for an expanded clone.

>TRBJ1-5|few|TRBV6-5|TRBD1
TGTGCCAGCAAGACGTCAGGGGGCGCAAATCAGCCCCAGCATTTT
CASKTSGGANQPQHF
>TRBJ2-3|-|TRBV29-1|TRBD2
TGCAGCGTTGATTCTAGCGGGGGGTACTTAGATACGCAGTATTTT
CSVDSSGGYLDTQYF
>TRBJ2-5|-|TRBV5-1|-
TGCGCCAGCAGCTTTGGACTCGGCGGGGAGACCCAGTACTTC
CASSFGLGGETQYF
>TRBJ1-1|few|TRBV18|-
TGTGCCAGCTCACCGGCGTCGGGTGGGACAGAAGCTTTCTTT
CASSPASGGTEAFF
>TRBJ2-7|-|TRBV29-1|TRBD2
TGCAGCGTTTCCGGGACTACCTACGAGCAGTACTTC
CSVSGTTYEQYF
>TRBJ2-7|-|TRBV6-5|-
TGTGCCAGCAGTTACGTGCAGGGGGGCGAGCAGTACTTC
CASSYVQGGEQYF
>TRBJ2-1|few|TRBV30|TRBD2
TGTGCCTGGAGTGTACTATCTAGCGGGGGTTACAATGAGCAGTTCTTC
CAWSVLSSGGYNEQFF
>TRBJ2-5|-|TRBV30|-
TGTGCCTGGAGTGAGGAAGGCCTGATCCAAGAGACCCAGTACTTC
CAWSEEGLIQETQYF
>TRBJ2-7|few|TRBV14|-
TGTGCCAGCAGCCAAGGGACGGGCAGCTCCTACGAGCAGTACTTC
CASSQGTGSSYEQYF
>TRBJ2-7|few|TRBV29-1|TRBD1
TGCAGCGTTGAGGACAGGGGCTCCTACGAGCAGTACTTC
CSVEDRGSYEQYF
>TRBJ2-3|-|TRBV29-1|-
TGCAGCGTTGCCCCCTCCAGGAGCACAGATACGCAGTATTTT
CSVAPSRSTDTQYF
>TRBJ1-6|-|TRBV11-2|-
TGTGCCAGCAGCTTAGTGACTAAGGCACCCCTCCACTTT
CASSLVTKAPLHF
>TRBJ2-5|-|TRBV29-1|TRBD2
TGCAGCGTTGTCGGGGGGGACTCCGAGACCCAGTACTTC
CSVVGGDSETQYF
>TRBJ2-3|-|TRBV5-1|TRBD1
TGCGCCAGCAGCCTGGAACGGACAGGAGGTTACACAGATACGCAGTATTTT
CASSLERTGGYTDTQYF
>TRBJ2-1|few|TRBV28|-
TGTGCCAGCAGGAGGACTCCTCTAGGAGGTGAGCAGTTCTTC
CASRRTPLGGEQFF
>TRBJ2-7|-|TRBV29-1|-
TGCAGCGTTACCCTCCCTGGGAACGAGCAGTACTTC
CSVTLPGNEQYF
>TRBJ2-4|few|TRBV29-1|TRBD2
TGCAGCGTAGCCCTTACGGCGGGGGGGACCAAAAACATTCAGTACTTC
CSVALTAGGTKNIQYF
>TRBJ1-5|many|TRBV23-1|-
TGCGCCAGCAGTCAAGGCCAAAGCAATCAGCCCCAGCATTTT
CASSQGQSNQPQHF
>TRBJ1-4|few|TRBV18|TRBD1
TGTGCCAGCTCACCCACGACAGGGACGAATGAAAAACTGTTTTTT
CASSPTTGTNEKLFF
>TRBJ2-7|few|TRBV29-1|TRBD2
TGCAGCGTCAAACTAGCGGGTTCGGCCGAGCAGTACTTC
CSVKLAGSAEQYF
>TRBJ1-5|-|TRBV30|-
TGTGCCTGGAGTACGGGGCAGGGATTTGGAAATCAGCCCCAGCATTTT
CAWSTGQGFGNQPQHF
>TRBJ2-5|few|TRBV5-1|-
TGCGCCAGCAGCGTGTCGGGTGCTCAAGAGACCCAGTACTTC
CASSVSGAQETQYF
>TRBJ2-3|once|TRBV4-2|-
TGTGCCAGCAGCCAAGATTCGAACGAAGATACGCAGTATTTT
CASSQDSNEDTQYF
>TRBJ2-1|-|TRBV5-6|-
TGTGCCAGCAGCCTTTCGGACATAGCCTACAATGAGCAGTTCTTC
CASSLSDIAYNEQFF
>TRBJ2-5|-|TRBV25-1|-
TGTGCCAGCAGTGAATATAGGCCCCAAGAGACCCAGTACTTC
CASSEYRPQETQYF
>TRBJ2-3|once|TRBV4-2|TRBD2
TGTGCCAGCAGCCAAGATTGGGAACTAGCGGGATTCACAGATACGCAGTATTTT
CASSQDWELAGFTDTQYF
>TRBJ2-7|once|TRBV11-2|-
TGTGCCAGCACAGGGCAGGGGTCCTACGAGCAGTACTTC
CASTGQGSYEQYF
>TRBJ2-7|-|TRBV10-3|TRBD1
TGTGCCATCAGTGTTAGCCAGGGGGCGAAGGGCTCCTACGAGCAGTACTTC
CAISVSQGAKGSYEQYF
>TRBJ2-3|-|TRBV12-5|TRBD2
TGTGCTAGTGGTCTCCCTAGCGGGGGGAACACAGATACGCAGTATTTT
CASGLPSGGNTDTQYF
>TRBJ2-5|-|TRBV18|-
TGTGCCAGCTCACCACTCGGAGAGACCCAGTACTTC
CASSPLGETQYF
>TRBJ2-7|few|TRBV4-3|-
TGCGCCAGCAGCCAAGAAGCCAGCTGGTCGTTATACGAGCAGTACTTC
CASSQEASWSLYEQYF
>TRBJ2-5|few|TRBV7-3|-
TGTGCCAGCAGCCTGACGGGACTCTCCTTAGAGACCCAGTACTTC
CASSLTGLSLETQYF
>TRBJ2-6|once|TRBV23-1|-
TGCGCCAGCAGTCAATCATCCGGGACCTCTGGGGCCAACGTCCTGACTTTC
CASSQSSGTSGANVLTF
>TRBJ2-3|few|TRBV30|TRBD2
TGTGCCTGGAGTGGCCGTAGCGGGTGGTCAGATACGCAGTATTTT
CAWSGRSGWSDTQYF
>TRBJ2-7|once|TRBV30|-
TGTGCCCAGAGTCGGGGCTACGAGCAGTACTTC
CAQSRGYEQYF
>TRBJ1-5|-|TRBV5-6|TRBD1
TGTGCCAGCAGCCCCTCAGGGGGGCCCCAGCATTTT
CASSPSGGPQHF
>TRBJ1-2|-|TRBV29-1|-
TGCAGCGTTGGGGACGGATATGGCTACACCTTC
CSVGDGYGYTF
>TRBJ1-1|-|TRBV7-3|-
TGTGCCAGCAGCACTCAGGGTTTGGCTGAAGCTTTCTTT
CASSTQGLAEAFF
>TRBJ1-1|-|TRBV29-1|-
TGCAGCGTTGCGGGGACGGTACATGAAGCTTTCTTT
CSVAGTVHEAFF
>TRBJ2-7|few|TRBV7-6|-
TGTGCCAGCAGCTTAAGGGCGGTCTCCTACGAGCAGTACTTC
CASSLRAVSYEQYF